The 21 T cell receptor beta chains below all came from one sample that was sequenced in a study of blood T cell repertoires in COVID-19. Libraries were prepared by immunoSEQ multiplex PCR; TCRdb keeps only in-frame clonotypes and omits some of them. Of 85,000 to 95,000 clones listed, about two thirds are singletons. Sequenced input: peripheral blood. The receptors shown here come from a woman aged 80 or over with acute or convalescent COVID-19.

The chain couples TRBV2 to TRBJ1-1, with a tentative D call TRBD1 (6 bases). Germline CDR1 is SNHLY and CDR2 is FYNNEI. This CDR3 contains 19 residues. Trimming shortened V by 0 bases and J by 1 base, and 21 bases separated the two germline ends. The chain's CDR3 is CASSEARGQGIGRNTEAFF. Written as DNA, the CDR3 is TGTGCCAGCAGTGAAGCGAGAGGTCAGGGGATCGGACGGAACACTGAAGCTTTCTTT.

The chain links TRBV25-1 to TRBJ1-3, with TRBD1 identical over 8 bases. This CDR3 comprises 14 residues. Per the germline V gene, CDR1 is MGHDK and CDR2 is SYGVNS. With 5 bases clipped from V and 4 bases from J, the junction kept 4 bases outside the gene matches. CDR3 residues: CASSPRTGGNTIYF. CDR3 sequence (DNA): TGTGCCAGCAGTCCCAGGACAGGGGGAAACACCATATATTTT.

The CDR3 nucleotides are TGTGCCACCTCAACGGGACAGGGGGGCGGCAATCAGCCCCAGCATTTT. This sequence encodes CATSTGQGGGNQPQHF. This chain connects TRBV19 to TRBJ1-5, with 11 bases fitting TRBD1. Germline V lookup: CDR1 LNHDA, CDR2 SQIVND (reference sequence). V gave up 10 bases and J gave up 2 bases; unmatched junction bases: 10. This CDR3 region has 16 residues.

The genes are TRBV7-2 and TRBJ1-3, with D possibly being TRBD1 (6 bases). The CDR3 loop spans 14 amino acids. V dropped 1 base and J dropped 11 bases, with 15 bases sitting between them. CDR1 and CDR2 from the germline V gene are SGHTA and FQGNSA. The CDR3 loop is CASSLETGRLAIYF. In nucleotides, the CDR3 is TGTGCCAGCAGCTTAGAAACAGGGCGACTCGCCATATATTTT.

The J gene is TRBJ1-2, the V gene TRBV7-9; D not certain. The V end lost 2 bases, the J end lost 3 bases, and 19 bases lay between the germline ends. Germline CDR1 SEHNR, CDR2 FQNEAQ (reference sequence). This CDR3 is 17 amino acids long. The CDR3 reads CASSLWEGSTSDYGYTF. Here the CDR3 DNA reads TGTGCCAGCAGCTTATGGGAAGGGTCCACTAGCGACTATGGCTACACCTTC.

The CDR3 here is CSASWTGGHGYTF. The CDR3 DNA follows: TGCAGTGCTAGTTGGACAGGGGGCCATGGCTACACCTTC. V is TRBV20-1 and J is TRBJ1-2, with 11 bases lining up with TRBD1. Trimming at V came to 3 bases and at J to 6 bases, leaving 3 bases not matched to a gene. The length of the CDR3 is 13 residues. Per germline, CDR1 DFQATT and CDR2 SNEGSKA (reference sequence).

This clone was seen a few times. The genes are TRBV5-1 and TRBJ1-6, with a possible D match to TRBD1 (6 bases). Trimming took off 3 bases at V and 4 bases at J, with 11 bases between the two ends. This CDR3 region has 15 residues. From germline, CDR1 is SGHRS and CDR2 YFSETQ. The CDR3: CASSSWTEYNSPLHF. The CDR3 DNA follows: TGCGCCAGCAGCTCCTGGACAGAATATAATTCACCCCTCCACTTT.

Written as DNA, the CDR3 is TGTGCCAGCGGACAGGGGACCCGAGAAGAGACCCAGTACTTC. Translating it yields CASGQGTREETQYF. The chain links TRBV2 to TRBJ2-5, with TRBD1 identical over 9 bases. CDR1 is SNHLY, CDR2 FYNNEI, per germline. After removal of 8 bases from V and 3 bases from J, the junction contained 7 bases not matched to a gene. This CDR3 has 14 residues.

This chain connects TRBV7-8 to TRBJ1-5; 8 bases fit TRBD1. The V segment lost 5 bases and the J segment 0 bases; nucleotides outside the gene matches: 12. Per germline, CDR1 SGHVS and CDR2 FQNEAQ. The CDR3 runs 18 residues. The CDR3 spells CASSLRPRQGSSNQPQHF. The CDR3 DNA reads as TGTGCCAGCAGCCTCCGACCTCGACAGGGGAGTAGCAATCAGCCCCAGCATTTT.

The chain employs TRBV7-9 and TRBJ2-7, with 7 bases matching TRBD1. Germline V gene data show CDR1 as SEHNR and CDR2 as FQNEAQ (reference sequence). With V trimmed by 2 bases and J by 5 bases, 6 bases remained unmatched. The CDR3 is 14 residues long. The CDR3 here is CASSLTGEFHEQYF. The CDR3 DNA sequence: TGTGCCAGCAGCTTAACAGGGGAATTTCACGAGCAGTACTTC.

This clone was seen only a few times. The rearrangement links TRBV4-2 to TRBJ1-1; 10 bases fit TRBD1. CDR1 and CDR2 (germline): LGHNA, YNFKEQ. There are 16 residues in the CDR3. V lost 6 bases, J lost 2 bases, and 9 bases stayed unmatched. CDR3 DNA sequence: TGTGCCAGCAGTCCCGGGACAGGGGAGTTTAACACTGAAGCTTTCTTT. Translation: CASSPGTGEFNTEAFF.

This clone was found a few times. The V gene is TRBV3-1 (or the pseudogene TRBV3-2), the J gene TRBJ2-5, with D possibly being TRBD2 (6 bases). The CDR3 sequence is 13 residues long. V lost 4 bases, J lost 3 bases, and 9 bases lay in between. Germline CDR1 and CDR2: LGHDT and YNNKEL (reference sequence). The CDR3 DNA follows: TGTGCCAGCAGCCCGGGACTTAAAGAGACCCAGTACTTC. Translating gives CASSPGLKETQYF.

The rearrangement joins TRBV21-1 to TRBJ1-4. TRBV21-1 is a pseudogene segment. The CDR3 covers 20 residues. CDR3 residues: CASSKGPGTDRFATNEKLFF. In DNA form, the CDR3 reads TGTGCCAGCAGCAAAGGCCCGGGAACAGACCGTTTTGCAACTAATGAAAAACTGTTTTTT.

The chain combines TRBV5-1 with TRBJ1-1, with 7 positions matching TRBD1. This CDR3 has 18 amino acids. Germline V gene lookup returns CDR1 SGHRS and CDR2 YFSETQ. The V gene end was trimmed by 4 bases and the J gene end by 0 bases; junction bases not matched to a gene: 15. CDR3 region: CASSADIPGQWMNTEAFF. In DNA form, the CDR3 reads TGCGCCAGCAGCGCAGACATACCGGGACAGTGGATGAACACTGAAGCTTTCTTT.

The CDR3 DNA is TGTGCTAGTGCCATGGGACAGGGGGGAGGCTACACCTTC. Amino acid sequence: CASAMGQGGGYTF. This chain uses TRBV12-5 with TRBJ1-2, with 11 bases matching TRBD1. Trimming at V came to 7 bases and at J to 8 bases, leaving 6 bases not matched to a gene. Germline V lookup: CDR1 LGHNT, CDR2 FRNRAP. The CDR3 spans 13 residues.

The rearrangement uses TRBV4-1 and TRBJ2-3; no clear D gene. This CDR3 has 15 amino acids. V was trimmed by 0 bases and J by 0 bases, leaving 7 bases between them. Germline-derived CDR1 and CDR2 are MGHRA and YSYEKL. The CDR3 region is CASSQEERSTDTQYF. CDR3 bases: TGCGCCAGCAGCCAAGAGGAGAGAAGCACAGATACGCAGTATTTT.

The chain recombines TRBV5-5 with TRBJ1-2; maybe TRBD1 (5 bases). V dropped 2 bases and J dropped 0 bases, with 8 bases sitting between them. Germline V lookup: CDR1 SGHKS, CDR2 YYEKEE (reference sequence). The CDR3 runs 14 residues. For the CDR3, the DNA is TGTGCCAGCAGCTTCAGGGAAGCTAACTATGGCTACACCTTC. It specifies CASSFREANYGYTF. The whole variable domain, filled in from reference TRBV5-5 and TRBJ1-2, reads DAGVTQSPTHLIKTRGQQVTLRCSPISGHKSVSWYQQVLGQGPQFIFQYYEKEERGRGNFPDRFSARQFPNYSSELNVNALLLGDSALYLCASSFREANYGYTFGSGTRLTVV.

The chain combines TRBV18 with TRBJ1-2, with a possible D match to TRBD1 (5 bases). V dropped 3 bases and J dropped 6 bases, with 17 bases sitting between them. Germline V gives CDR1 KGHSH, CDR2 LQKENI. The CDR3 has 15 residues. In DNA, the CDR3 is TGTGCCAGCTCACCCCCGGGACGGGAGTTCGATGGCTACACCTTC. The encoded protein is CASSPPGREFDGYTF.

J is TRBJ1-6 and V is TRBV9; 8 bases are shared with TRBD1. Trimming removed 3 bases from V and 7 bases from J; junction bases left unmatched: 15. Germline V lookup: CDR1 SGDLS, CDR2 YYNGEE. The CDR3 is made up of 18 amino acids. The CDR3 DNA is TGTGCCAGCAGCGCCCAGATAAACGACAGGGGAAACAATTCACCCCTCCACTTT. Translation gives CASSAQINDRGNNSPLHF.

The V gene is TRBV5-4, the J gene TRBJ2-3, with 9 bases identical to TRBD2. CDR3 length: 17 residues. Germline V gene sequence: CDR1 SGHNT, CDR2 YYREEE (reference sequence). V was clipped by 6 bases and J by 0 bases; unmatched bases: 11. The CDR3 nucleotides read TGTGCCAGCACCGACTGGCGGGGGGGCCCTAGCACAGATACGCAGTATTTT. Encoded protein: CASTDWRGGPSTDTQYF.

The V and J genes are TRBV28 and TRBJ1-1, with 9 nucleotides matching TRBD1. The length of the CDR3 is 16 residues. Germline CDR1 is MDHEN and CDR2 is SYDVKM. Losses at the gene ends were 4 bases for V and 5 bases for J; bases not matched to a gene: 11. The CDR3 bases are TGTGCCAGCAGTTACTCGACAGGGGGAAAGAGGACTGAAGCTTTCTTT. Its protein is CASSYSTGGKRTEAFF.